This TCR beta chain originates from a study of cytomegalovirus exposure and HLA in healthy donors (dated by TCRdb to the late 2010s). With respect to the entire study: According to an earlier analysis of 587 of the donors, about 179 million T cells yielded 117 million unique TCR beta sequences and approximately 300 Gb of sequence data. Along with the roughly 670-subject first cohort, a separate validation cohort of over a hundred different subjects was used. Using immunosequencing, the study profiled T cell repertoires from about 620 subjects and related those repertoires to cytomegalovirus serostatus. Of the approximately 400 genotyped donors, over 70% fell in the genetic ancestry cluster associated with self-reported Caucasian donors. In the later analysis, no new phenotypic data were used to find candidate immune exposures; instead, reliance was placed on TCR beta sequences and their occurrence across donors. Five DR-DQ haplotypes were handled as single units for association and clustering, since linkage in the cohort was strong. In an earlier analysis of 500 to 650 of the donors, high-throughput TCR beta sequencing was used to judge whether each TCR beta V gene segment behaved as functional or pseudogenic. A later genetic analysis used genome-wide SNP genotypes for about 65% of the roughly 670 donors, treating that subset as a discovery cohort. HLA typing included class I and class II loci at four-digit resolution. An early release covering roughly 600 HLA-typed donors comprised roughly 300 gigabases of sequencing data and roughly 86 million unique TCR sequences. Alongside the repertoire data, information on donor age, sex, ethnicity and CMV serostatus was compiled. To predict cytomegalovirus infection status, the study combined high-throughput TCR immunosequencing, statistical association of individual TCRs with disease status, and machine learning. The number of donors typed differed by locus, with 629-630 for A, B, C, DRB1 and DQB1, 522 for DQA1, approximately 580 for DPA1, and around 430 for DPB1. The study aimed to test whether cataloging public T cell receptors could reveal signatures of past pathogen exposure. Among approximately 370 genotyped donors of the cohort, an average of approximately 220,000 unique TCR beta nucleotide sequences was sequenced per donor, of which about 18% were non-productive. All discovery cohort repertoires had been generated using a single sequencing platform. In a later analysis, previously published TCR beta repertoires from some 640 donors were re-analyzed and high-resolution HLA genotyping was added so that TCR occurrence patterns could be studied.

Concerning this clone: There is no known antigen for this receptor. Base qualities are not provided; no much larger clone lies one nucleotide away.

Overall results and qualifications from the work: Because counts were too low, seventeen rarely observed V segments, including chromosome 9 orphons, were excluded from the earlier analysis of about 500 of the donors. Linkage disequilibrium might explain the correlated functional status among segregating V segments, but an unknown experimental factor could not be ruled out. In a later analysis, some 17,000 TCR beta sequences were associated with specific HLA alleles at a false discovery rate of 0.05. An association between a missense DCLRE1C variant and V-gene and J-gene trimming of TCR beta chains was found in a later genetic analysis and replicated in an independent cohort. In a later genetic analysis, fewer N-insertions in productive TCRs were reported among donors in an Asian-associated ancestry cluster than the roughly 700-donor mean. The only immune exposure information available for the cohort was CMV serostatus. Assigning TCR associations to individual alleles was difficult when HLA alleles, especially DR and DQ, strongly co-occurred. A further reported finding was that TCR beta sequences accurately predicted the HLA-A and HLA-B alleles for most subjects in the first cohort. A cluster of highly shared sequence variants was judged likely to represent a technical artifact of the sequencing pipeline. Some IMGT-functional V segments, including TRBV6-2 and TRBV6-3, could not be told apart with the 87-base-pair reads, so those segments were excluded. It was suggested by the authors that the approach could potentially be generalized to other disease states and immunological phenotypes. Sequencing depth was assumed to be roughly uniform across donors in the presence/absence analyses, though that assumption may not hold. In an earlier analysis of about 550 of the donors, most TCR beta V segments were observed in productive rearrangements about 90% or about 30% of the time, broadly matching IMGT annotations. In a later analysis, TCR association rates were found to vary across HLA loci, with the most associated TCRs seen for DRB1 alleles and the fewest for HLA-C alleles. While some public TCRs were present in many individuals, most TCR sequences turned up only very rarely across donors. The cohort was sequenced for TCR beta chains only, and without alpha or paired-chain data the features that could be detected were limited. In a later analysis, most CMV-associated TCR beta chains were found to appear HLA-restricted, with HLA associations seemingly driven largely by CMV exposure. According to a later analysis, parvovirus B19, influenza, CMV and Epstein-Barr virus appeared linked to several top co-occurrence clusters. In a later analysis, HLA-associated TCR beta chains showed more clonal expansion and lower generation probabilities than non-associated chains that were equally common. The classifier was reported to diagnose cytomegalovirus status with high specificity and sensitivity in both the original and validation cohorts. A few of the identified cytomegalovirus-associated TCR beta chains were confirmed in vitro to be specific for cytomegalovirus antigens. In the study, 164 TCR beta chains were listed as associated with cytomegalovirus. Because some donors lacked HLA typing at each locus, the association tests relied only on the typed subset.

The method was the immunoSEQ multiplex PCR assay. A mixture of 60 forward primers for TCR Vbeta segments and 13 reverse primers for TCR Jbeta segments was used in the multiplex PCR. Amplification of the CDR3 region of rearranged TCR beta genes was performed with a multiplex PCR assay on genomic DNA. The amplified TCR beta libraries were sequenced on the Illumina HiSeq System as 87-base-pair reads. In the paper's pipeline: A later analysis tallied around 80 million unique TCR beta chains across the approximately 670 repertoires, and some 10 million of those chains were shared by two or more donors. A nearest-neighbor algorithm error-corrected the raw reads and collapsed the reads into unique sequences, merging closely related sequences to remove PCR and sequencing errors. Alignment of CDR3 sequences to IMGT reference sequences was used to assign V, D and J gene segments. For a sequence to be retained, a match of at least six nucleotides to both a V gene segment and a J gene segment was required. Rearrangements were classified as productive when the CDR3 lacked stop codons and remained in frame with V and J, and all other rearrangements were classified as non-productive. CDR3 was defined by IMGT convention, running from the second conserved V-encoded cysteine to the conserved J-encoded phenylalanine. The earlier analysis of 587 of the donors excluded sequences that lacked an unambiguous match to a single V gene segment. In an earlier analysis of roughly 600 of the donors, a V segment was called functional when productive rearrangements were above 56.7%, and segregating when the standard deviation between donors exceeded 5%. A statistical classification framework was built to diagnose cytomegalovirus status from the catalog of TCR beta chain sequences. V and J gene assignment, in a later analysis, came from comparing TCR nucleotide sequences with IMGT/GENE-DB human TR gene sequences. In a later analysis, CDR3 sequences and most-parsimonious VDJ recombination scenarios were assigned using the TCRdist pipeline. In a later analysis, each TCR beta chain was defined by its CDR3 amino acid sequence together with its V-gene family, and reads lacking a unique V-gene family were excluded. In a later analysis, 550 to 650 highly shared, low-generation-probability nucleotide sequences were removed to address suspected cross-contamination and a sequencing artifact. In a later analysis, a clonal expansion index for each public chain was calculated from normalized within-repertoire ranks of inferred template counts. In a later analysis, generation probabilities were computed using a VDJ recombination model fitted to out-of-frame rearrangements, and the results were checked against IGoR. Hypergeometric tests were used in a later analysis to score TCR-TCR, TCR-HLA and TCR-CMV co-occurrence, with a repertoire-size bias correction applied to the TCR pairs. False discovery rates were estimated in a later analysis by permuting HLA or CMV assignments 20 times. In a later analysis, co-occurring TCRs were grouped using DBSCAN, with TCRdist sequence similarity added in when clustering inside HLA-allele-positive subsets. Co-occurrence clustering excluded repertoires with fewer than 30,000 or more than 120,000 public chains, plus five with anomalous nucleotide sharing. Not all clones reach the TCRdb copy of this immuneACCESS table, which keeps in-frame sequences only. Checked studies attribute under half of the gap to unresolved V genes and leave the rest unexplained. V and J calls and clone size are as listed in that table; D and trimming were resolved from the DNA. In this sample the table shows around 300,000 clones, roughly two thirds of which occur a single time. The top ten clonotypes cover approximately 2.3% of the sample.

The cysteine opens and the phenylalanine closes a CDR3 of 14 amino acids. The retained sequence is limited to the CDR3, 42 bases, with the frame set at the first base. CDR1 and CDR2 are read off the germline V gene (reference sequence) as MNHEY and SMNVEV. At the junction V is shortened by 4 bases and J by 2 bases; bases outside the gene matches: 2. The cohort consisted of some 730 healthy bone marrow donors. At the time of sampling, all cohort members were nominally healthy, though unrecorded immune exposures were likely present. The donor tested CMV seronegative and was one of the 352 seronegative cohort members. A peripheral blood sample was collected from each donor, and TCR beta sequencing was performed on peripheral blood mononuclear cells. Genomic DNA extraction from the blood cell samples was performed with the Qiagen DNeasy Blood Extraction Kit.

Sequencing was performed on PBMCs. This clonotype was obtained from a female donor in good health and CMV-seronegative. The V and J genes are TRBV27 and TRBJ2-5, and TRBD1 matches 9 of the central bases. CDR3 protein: CASSYRGRQETQYF. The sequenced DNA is TGTGCCAGCAGTTACAGGGGGCGTCAAGAGACCCAGTACTTC.